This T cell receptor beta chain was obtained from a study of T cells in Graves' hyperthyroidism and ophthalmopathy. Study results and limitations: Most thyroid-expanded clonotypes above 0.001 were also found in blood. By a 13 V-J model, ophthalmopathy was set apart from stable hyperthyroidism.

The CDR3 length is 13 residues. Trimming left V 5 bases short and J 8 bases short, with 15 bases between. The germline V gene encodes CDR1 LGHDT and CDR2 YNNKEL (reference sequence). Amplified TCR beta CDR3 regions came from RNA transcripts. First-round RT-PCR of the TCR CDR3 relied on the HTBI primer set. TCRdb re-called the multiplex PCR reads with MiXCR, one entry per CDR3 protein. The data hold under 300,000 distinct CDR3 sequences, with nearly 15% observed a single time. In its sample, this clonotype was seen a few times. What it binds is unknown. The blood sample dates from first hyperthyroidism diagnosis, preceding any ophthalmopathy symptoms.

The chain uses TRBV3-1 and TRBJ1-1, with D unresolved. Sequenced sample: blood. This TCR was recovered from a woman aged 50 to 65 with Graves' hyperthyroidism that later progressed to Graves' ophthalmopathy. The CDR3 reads CASSSGPVGEAFF. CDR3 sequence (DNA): TGTGCCAGCAGCTCAGGACCTGTGGGGGAAGCTTTCTTT.